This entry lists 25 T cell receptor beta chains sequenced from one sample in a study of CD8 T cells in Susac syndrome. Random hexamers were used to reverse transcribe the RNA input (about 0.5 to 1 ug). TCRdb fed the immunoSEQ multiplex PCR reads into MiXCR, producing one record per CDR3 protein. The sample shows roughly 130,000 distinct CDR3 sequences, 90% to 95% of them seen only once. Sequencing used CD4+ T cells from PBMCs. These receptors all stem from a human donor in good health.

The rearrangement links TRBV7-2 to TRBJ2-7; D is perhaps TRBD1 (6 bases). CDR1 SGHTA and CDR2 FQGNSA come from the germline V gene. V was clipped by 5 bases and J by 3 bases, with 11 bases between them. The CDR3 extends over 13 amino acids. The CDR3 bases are TGTGCCAGCAGCCGACAGGACCGCTACGAGCAGTACTTC. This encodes CASSRQDRYEQYF. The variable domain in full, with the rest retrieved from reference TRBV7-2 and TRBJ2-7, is GAGVSQSPSNKVTEKGKDVELRCDPISGHTALYWYRQSLGQGLEFLIYFQGNSAPDKSGLPSDRFSAERTGGSVSTLTIQRTQQEDSAVYLCASSRQDRYEQYFGPGTRLTVT.

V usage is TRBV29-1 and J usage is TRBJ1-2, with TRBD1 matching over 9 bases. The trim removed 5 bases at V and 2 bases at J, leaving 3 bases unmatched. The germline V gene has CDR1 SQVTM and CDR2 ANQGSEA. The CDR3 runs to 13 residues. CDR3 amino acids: CSVRDRENYGYTF. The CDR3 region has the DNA TGCAGCGTTCGGGACAGGGAAAACTATGGCTACACCTTC.

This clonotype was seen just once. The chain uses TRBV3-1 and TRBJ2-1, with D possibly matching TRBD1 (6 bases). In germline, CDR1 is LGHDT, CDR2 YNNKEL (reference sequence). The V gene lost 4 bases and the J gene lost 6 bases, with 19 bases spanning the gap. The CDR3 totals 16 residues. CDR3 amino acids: CASSLWGQGSLNEQFF. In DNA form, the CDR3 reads TGTGCCAGCAGCCTATGGGGGCAGGGGAGCCTCAATGAGCAGTTCTTC.

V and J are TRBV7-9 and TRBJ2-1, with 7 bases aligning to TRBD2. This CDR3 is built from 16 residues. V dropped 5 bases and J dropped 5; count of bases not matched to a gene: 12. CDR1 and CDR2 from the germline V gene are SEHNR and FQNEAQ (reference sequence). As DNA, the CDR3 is TGTGCCAGCAGCACCTCTTCCGGCGGGAGTCACAATGAGCAGTTCTTC. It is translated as CASSTSSGGSHNEQFF. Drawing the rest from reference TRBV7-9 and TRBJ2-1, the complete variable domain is DTGVSQNPRHKITKRGQNVTFRCDPISEHNRLYWYRQTLGQGPEFLTYFQNEAQLEKSRLLSDRFSAERPKGSFSTLEIQRTEQGDSAMYLCASSTSSGGSHNEQFFGPGTRLTVL.

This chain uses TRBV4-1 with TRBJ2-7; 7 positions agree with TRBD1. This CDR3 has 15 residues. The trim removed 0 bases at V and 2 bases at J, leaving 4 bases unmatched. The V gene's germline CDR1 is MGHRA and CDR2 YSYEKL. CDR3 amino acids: CASSQDQTGTYEQYF. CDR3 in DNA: TGCGCCAGCAGCCAAGACCAGACAGGGACCTACGAGCAGTACTTC.

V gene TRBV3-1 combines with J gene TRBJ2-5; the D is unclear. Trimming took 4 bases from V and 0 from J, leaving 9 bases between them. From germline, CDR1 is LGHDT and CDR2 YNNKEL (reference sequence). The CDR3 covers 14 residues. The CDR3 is CASSPPRNQETQYF. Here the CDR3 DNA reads TGTGCCAGCAGCCCCCCGCGGAACCAAGAGACCCAGTACTTC.

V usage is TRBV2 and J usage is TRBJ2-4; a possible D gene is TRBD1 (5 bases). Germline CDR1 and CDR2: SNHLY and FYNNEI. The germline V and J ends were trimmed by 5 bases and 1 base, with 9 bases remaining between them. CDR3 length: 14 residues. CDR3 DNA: TGTGCCAGCAGTTTCCAGGGTGCCAAAAACATTCAGTACTTC. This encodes CASSFQGAKNIQYF.

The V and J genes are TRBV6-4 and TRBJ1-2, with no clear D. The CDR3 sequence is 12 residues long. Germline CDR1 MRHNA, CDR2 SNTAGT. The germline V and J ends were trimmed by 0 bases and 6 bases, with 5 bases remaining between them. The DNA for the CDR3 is TGTGCCAGCAGTGACTCCGGGGATGGCTACACCTTC. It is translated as CASSDSGDGYTF.

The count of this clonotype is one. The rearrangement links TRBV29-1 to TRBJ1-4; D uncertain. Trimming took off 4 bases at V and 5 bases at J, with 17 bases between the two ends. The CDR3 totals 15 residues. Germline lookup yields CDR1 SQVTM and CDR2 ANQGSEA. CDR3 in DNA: TGCAGCGTTGGCGTTAAACTAAGAAACAATGAAAAACTGTTTTTT. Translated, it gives CSVGVKLRNNEKLFF.

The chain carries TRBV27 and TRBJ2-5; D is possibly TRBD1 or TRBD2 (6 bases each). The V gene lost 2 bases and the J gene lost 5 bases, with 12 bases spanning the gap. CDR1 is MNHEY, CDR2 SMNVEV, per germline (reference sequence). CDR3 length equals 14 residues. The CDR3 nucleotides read TGTGCCAGCAGTTTAATGGGGGGCAGGGAGACCCAGTACTTC. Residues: CASSLMGGRETQYF.

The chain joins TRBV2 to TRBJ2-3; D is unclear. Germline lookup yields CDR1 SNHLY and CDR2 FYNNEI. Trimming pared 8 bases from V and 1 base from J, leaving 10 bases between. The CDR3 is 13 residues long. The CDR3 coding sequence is TGTGCCAGCTTCGGGCAGGGCACAGATACGCAGTATTTT. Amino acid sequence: CASFGQGTDTQYF.

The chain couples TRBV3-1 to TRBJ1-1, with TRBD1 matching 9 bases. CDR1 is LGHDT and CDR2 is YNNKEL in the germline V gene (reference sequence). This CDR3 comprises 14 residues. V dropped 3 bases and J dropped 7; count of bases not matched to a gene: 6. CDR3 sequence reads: CASSQRDRASEAFF. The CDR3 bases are TGTGCCAGCAGCCAGCGGGACAGGGCAAGTGAAGCTTTCTTT.

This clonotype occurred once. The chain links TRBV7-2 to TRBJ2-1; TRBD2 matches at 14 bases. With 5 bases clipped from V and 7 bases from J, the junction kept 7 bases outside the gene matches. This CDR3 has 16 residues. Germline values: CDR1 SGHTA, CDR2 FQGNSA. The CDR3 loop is CASSVAGLAGVNEQFF. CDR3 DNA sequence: TGTGCCAGCAGCGTCGCGGGACTAGCGGGAGTGAATGAGCAGTTCTTC.

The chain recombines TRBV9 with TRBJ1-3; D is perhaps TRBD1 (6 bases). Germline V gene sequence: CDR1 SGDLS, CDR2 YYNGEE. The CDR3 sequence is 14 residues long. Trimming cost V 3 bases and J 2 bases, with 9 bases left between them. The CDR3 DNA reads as TGTGCCAGCAGCGAGGGGGGAACTGGAAACACCATATATTTT. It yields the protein CASSEGGTGNTIYF.

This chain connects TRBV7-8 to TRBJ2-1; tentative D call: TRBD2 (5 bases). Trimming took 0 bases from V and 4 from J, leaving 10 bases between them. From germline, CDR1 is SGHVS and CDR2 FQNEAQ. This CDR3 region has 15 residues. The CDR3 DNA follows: TGTGCCAGCAGCTTAGCCAGCGGAATTTACAATGAGCAGTTCTTC. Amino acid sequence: CASSLASGIYNEQFF. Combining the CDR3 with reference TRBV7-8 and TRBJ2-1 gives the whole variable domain GAGVSQSPRYKVAKRGQDVALRCDPISGHVSLFWYQQALGQGPEFLTYFQNEAQLDKSGLPSDRFFAERPEGSVSTLKIQRTQQEDSAVYLCASSLASGIYNEQFFGPGTRLTVL.

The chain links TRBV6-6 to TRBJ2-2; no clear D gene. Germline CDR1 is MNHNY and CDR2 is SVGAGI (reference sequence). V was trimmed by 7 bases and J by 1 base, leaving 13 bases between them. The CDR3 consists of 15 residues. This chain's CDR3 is CASTPRGGNTGELFF. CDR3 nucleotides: TGTGCCAGCACCCCACGCGGTGGGAACACCGGGGAGCTGTTTTTT.

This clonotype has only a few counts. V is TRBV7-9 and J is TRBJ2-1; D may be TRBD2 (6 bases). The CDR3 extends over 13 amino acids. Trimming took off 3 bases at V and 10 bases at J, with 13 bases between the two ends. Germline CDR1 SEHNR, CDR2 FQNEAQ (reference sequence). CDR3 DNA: TGTGCCAGCAGCTTGGAGGGAGTGGGAGAGCAGTTCTTC. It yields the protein CASSLEGVGEQFF.

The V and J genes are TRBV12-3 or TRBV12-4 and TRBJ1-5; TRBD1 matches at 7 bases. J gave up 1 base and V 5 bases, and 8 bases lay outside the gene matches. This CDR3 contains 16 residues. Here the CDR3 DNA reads TGTGCCAGCAGTCCCGGACAGGCAAAAAGCAATCAGCCCCAGCATTTT. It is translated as CASSPGQAKSNQPQHF.

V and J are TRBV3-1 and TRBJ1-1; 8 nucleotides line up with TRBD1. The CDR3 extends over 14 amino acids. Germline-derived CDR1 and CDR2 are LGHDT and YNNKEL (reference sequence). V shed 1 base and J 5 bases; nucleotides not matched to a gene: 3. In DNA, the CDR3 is TGTGCCAGCAGCCAAGGGACAGGGAGGACTGAAGCTTTCTTT. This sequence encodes CASSQGTGRTEAFF.

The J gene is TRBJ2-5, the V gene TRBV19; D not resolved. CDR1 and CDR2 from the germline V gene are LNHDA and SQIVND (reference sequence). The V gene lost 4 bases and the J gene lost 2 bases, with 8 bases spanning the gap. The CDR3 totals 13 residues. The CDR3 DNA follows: TGTGCCAGTAGTAGGAGCGTACAAGAGACCCAGTACTTC. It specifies CASSRSVQETQYF.

CDR3 sequence (DNA): TGTGCCAGCATCCCTGGGGGGTCGTACACTGAAGCTTTCTTT. Translated, it gives CASIPGGSYTEAFF. J is TRBJ1-1 and V is TRBV7-9; possible D gene TRBD1, 5 bases. V gave up 7 bases and J gave up 3 bases, with 15 bases separating them. The CDR3 covers 14 residues. Germline V gene sequence: CDR1 SEHNR, CDR2 FQNEAQ (reference sequence).

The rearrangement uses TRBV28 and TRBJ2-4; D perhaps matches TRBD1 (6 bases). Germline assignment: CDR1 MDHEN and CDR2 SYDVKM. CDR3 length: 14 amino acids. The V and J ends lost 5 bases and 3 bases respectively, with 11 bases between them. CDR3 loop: CASSPYRVKNIQYF. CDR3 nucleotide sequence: TGTGCCAGCAGTCCTTACAGGGTCAAAAACATTCAGTACTTC.

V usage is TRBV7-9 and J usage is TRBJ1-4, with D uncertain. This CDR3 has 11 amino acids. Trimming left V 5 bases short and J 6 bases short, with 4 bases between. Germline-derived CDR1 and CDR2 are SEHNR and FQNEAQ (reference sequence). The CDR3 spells CASSRDEKLFF. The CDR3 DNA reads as TGTGCCAGCAGCCGAGATGAAAAACTGTTTTTT.

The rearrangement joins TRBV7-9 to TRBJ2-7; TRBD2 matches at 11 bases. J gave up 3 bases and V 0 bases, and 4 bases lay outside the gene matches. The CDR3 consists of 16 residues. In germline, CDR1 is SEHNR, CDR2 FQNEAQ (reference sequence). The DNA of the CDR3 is TGTGCCAGCAGCTTAGCCGGGACTAGCGGAAACTACGAGCAGTACTTC. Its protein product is CASSLAGTSGNYEQYF.

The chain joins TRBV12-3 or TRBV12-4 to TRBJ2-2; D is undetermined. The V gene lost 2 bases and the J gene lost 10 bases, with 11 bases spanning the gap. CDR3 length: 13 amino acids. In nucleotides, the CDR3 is TGTGCCAGCAGTTTACGACGTCCGGAGGAGCTGTTTTTT. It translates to CASSLRRPEELFF.